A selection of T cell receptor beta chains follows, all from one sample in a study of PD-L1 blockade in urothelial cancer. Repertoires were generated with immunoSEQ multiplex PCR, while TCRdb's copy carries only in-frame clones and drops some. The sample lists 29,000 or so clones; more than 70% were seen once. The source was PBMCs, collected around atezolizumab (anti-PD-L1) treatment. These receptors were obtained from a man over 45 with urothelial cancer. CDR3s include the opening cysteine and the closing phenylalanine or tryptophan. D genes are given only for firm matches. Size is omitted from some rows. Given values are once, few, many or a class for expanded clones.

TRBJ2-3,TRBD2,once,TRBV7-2,CASSLEGLAGFKQYF,TGTGCCAGCAGCTTAGAAGGACTAGCGGGATTTAAGCAGTATTTT
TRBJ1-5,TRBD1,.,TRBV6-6,CASTRSGQGGDQPQHF,TGTGCCAGCACCCGATCGGGACAGGGAGGCGATCAGCCCCAGCATTTT
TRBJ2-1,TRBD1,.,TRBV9,CASSVEWSGRGWNEQFF,TGTGCCAGCAGCGTAGAGTGGTCCGGCAGGGGGTGGAATGAGCAGTTCTTC
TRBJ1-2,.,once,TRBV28,CASSLWDSNYGYTF,TGTGCCAGCAGTTTATGGGACTCTAACTATGGCTACACCTTC
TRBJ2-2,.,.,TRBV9,CASSALLGPGGELFF,TGTGCCAGCAGCGCTCTCTTGGGGCCCGGGGGGGAGCTGTTTTTT
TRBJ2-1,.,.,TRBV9,CASSVEGLYNEQFF,TGTGCCAGCAGCGTAGAGGGGCTCTACAATGAGCAGTTCTTC
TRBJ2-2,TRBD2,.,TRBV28,CASRRGSGSTGELFF,TGTGCCAGCAGGCGAGGGAGCGGGAGCACCGGGGAGCTGTTTTTT
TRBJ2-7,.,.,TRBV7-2,CASSLGGAGAYEQYF,TGTGCCAGCAGCTTAGGTGGGGCAGGGGCCTACGAGCAGTACTTC
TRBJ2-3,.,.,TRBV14,CASSSVGLSRPDTQYF,TGTGCCAGCAGTTCCGTGGGACTGAGTCGCCCAGATACGCAGTATTTT
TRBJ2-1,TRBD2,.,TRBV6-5,CASSYGGTINEQFF,TGTGCCAGCAGTTACGGGGGGACTATCAATGAGCAGTTCTTC
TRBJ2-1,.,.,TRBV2,CASSESGLPDKYNEQFF,TGTGCCAGCAGTGAAAGCGGCCTGCCTGATAAGTACAATGAGCAGTTCTTC
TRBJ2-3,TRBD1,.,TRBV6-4,CASSYRGIRTDTQYF,TGTGCCAGCAGTTACAGGGGGATCCGCACAGATACGCAGTATTTT
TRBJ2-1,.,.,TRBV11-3,CASSLTAFDNNEQFF,TGTGCCAGCAGTCTGACAGCCTTTGACAACAATGAGCAGTTCTTC
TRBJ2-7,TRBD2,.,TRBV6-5,CASSYGLAGTYEQYF,TGTGCCAGCAGTTACGGGCTAGCGGGGACCTACGAGCAGTACTTC
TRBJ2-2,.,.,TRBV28,CASSLGQTNTGELFF,TGTGCCAGCAGCCTGGGACAAACGAACACCGGGGAGCTGTTTTTT
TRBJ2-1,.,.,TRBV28,CASSLSEHNEQFF,TGTGCCAGCAGTTTATCGGAGCACAATGAGCAGTTCTTC
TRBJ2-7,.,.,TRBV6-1,CASSEPSPTGGTYEQYF,TGTGCCAGCAGTGAACCCAGCCCGACAGGTGGGACCTACGAGCAGTACTTC
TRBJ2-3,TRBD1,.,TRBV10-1,CASSELQGASISTDTQYF,TGCGCCAGCAGTGAGTTACAGGGGGCCAGCATCAGCACAGATACGCAGTATTTT
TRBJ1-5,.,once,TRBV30,CAWSRVAYQPQHF,TGTGCCTGGAGTCGGGTGGCCTATCAGCCCCAGCATTTT
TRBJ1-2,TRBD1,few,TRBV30,CAWVQSGTGGNGYTF,TGTGCCTGGGTTCAATCCGGGACAGGGGGCAATGGCTACACCTTC